These 28 T cell receptor beta chains share one sample of origin, sequenced in a study of cytomegalovirus exposure and HLA in healthy donors. The PCR contained 60 Vbeta and 13 Jbeta primers. Some clones are missing from TCRdb's copy, which holds only in-frame ones; the method was immunoSEQ multiplex PCR. This table holds approximately 160,000 clones, more than 65% found once. Sequencing was carried out using PBMCs. These receptors originate from a man aged 50 to 60 in good health and CMV-seropositive.

This chain connects TRBV15 to TRBJ2-1, with 11 bases identical to TRBD2. Germline V CDR1 and CDR2: LNHNV, YYDKDF (reference sequence). With V trimmed by 0 bases and J by 10 bases, 5 bases remained unmatched. The CDR3 has 15 residues. The CDR3 DNA reads as TGTGCCACCAGCAGAGATAGCGGGGGGGCAGGGGAGCAGTTCTTC. It codes for CATSRDSGGAGEQFF.

V gene TRBV4-2 combines with J gene TRBJ2-3, with a possible D match to TRBD1 (6 bases). The CDR3 has 14 amino acids. Trimming took 0 bases from V and 5 from J, leaving 9 bases between them. Germline lookup yields CDR1 LGHNA and CDR2 YNFKEQ. CDR3 in amino acids: CASSQEGTKDTQYF. The CDR3, as DNA: TGTGCCAGCAGCCAAGAGGGGACAAAAGATACGCAGTATTTT.

This chain joins TRBV19 and TRBJ1-5; D gene ambiguous. This CDR3 spans 15 amino acids. Germline CDR1 and CDR2: LNHDA and SQIVND (reference sequence). The germline V and J ends were trimmed by 5 bases and 4 bases, with 15 bases remaining between them. The CDR3 here is CASSRQASTNQPQHF. In nucleotides, the CDR3 is TGTGCCAGTAGTCGCCAGGCATCCACTAATCAGCCCCAGCATTTT. The complete variable domain, with remaining parts taken from reference TRBV19 and TRBJ1-5, reads DGGITQSPKYLFRKEGQNVTLSCEQNLNHDAMYWYRQDPGQGLRLIYYSQIVNDFQKGDIAEGYSVSREKKESFPLTVTSAQKNPTAFYLCASSRQASTNQPQHFGDGTRLSIL.

This clone occurred once. The J gene is TRBJ2-3, the V gene TRBV5-1; D gene ambiguous. Trimming left V 2 bases short and J 2 bases short, with 9 bases between. The CDR3 has 14 residues. Germline lookup yields CDR1 SGHRS and CDR2 YFSETQ. CDR3 residues: CASSLVALTDTQYF. The CDR3 coding sequence is TGCGCCAGCAGCTTAGTGGCCCTCACAGATACGCAGTATTTT.

CDR3 in DNA: TGTGCCAGCTGGGGGGGACGCGAGATCTACGAGCAGTACTTC. Translated, it gives CASWGGREIYEQYF. The V gene is TRBV6-6, the J gene TRBJ2-7; 7 positions agree with TRBD2. CDR3 length: 14 residues. Germline V lookup: CDR1 MNHNY, CDR2 SVGAGI (reference sequence). With V trimmed by 8 bases and J by 3 bases, 10 bases remained unmatched.

This clone was picked up one time. The chain carries TRBV15 and TRBJ1-1, with D unresolved. Trimming took off 0 bases at V and 1 base at J, with 6 bases between the two ends. Germline-derived CDR1 and CDR2 are LNHNV and YYDKDF (reference sequence). The CDR3 loop spans 14 amino acids. The CDR3 here is CATSRDEWNTEAFF. In nucleotides, the CDR3 is TGTGCCACCAGCAGAGATGAGTGGAACACTGAAGCTTTCTTT.

J is TRBJ2-3 and V is TRBV5-6; D gene ambiguous. The CDR3 has 12 residues. Trimming removed 0 bases from V and 6 bases from J, with 5 bases in between. CDR1 and CDR2 (germline): SGHDT, YYEEEE. This CDR3 is CASSLVEDTQYF. CDR3 DNA: TGTGCCAGCAGCTTGGTGGAGGATACGCAGTATTTT.

This clone was seen only a few times. V usage is TRBV28 and J usage is TRBJ2-5; tentative D call: TRBD2 (5 bases). V dropped 6 bases and J dropped 4 bases, with 15 bases sitting between them. The CDR3 contains 14 residues. Looked up from germline, CDR1 is MDHEN and CDR2 is SYDVKM. CDR3 amino acids: CASRAGTSAETQYF. In DNA, the CDR3 is TGTGCCAGCAGGGCGGGTACTAGTGCAGAGACCCAGTACTTC.

The V gene is TRBV19, the J gene TRBJ2-1; the D gene is possibly TRBD2 (7 bases). Between the trimmed V and J ends, which lost 5 bases and 4 bases, there was a span of 12 bases. This CDR3 is 14 amino acids long. Germline V gene lookup returns CDR1 LNHDA and CDR2 SQIVND (reference sequence). CDR3 residues: CASSSQGGYNEQFF. CDR3 nucleotides: TGTGCCAGTAGTTCACAGGGAGGGTACAATGAGCAGTTCTTC.

The chain couples TRBV6-1 to TRBJ2-7, with 9 bases identical to TRBD2. Germline CDR1 is MNHNS and CDR2 is SASEGT. The CDR3 spans 16 residues. The ends lost 1 base at V and 2 bases at J; junction bases unmatched: 6. CDR3 DNA: TGTGCCAGCAGTGAAGACATCGGACTAGCGACCTACGAGCAGTACTTC. It yields the protein CASSEDIGLATYEQYF.

This chain connects TRBV4-2 to TRBJ1-1; 11 bases agree with TRBD1. In germline, CDR1 is LGHNA, CDR2 YNFKEQ. The V segment lost 4 bases and the J segment 3 bases; nucleotides outside the gene matches: 7. The CDR3 runs 16 residues. CDR3 sequence reads: CASSPWTGGAYTEAFF. CDR3 coding DNA: TGTGCCAGCAGCCCGTGGACAGGGGGCGCTTACACTGAAGCTTTCTTT.

The chain couples TRBV2 to TRBJ1-1; D perhaps matches TRBD1 (6 bases). The CDR3 totals 16 residues. V dropped 7 bases and J dropped 0 bases, with 18 bases sitting between them. The germline CDR1 and CDR2 sequences are SNHLY and FYNNEI. The CDR3: CASTRDTLGMNTEAFF. As DNA, the CDR3 is TGTGCCAGCACCCGGGACACCTTAGGAATGAACACTGAAGCTTTCTTT.

The gene calls are TRBV2 and TRBJ2-5; maybe TRBD2 (6 bases). The CDR3 is 13 residues long. The V end lost 4 bases, the J end lost 4 bases, and 10 bases lay between the germline ends. Germline loops: CDR1 SNHLY, CDR2 FYNNEI. As DNA, the CDR3 is TGTGCCAGCAGTGGAGTGGGGGGAGAGACCCAGTACTTC. Protein sequence: CASSGVGGETQYF.

This chain links TRBV4-2 with TRBJ2-3; 10 nucleotides agree with TRBD2. This CDR3 has 16 residues. Trimming at V came to 4 bases and at J to 1 base, leaving 5 bases not matched to a gene. Germline loops: CDR1 LGHNA, CDR2 YNFKEQ. This chain's CDR3 is CASSRGLAEGTDTQYF. CDR3 DNA sequence: TGTGCCAGCAGCCGCGGACTAGCGGAAGGCACAGATACGCAGTATTTT.

The chain joins TRBV6-5 to TRBJ1-4, with TRBD1 identical over 10 bases. The CDR3 is made up of 14 amino acids. From germline, CDR1 is MNHEY and CDR2 SVGAGI. Losses at the gene ends were 6 bases for V and 7 bases for J; bases not matched to a gene: 5. CDR3 sequence (DNA): TGTGCCAGCAGGCCGGGGACAGGGGTTGAAAAACTGTTTTTT. The encoded protein is CASRPGTGVEKLFF.

Only a few counts were recorded for this clone. The rearrangement links TRBV5-1 to TRBJ1-4; the D is unclear. This CDR3 spans 14 amino acids. The V end lost 2 bases, the J end lost 7 bases, and 12 bases lay between the germline ends. CDR1 SGHRS and CDR2 YFSETQ come from the germline V gene. The CDR3 region has the DNA TGCGCCAGCAGCTTTCGGGGAGGAGGTGAAAAACTGTTTTTT. Amino acid sequence: CASSFRGGGEKLFF. The whole variable domain, filled in from reference TRBV5-1 and TRBJ1-4, reads KAGVTQTPRYLIKTRGQQVTLSCSPISGHRSVSWYQQTPGQGLQFLFEYFSETQRNKGNFPGRFSGRQFSNSRSEMNVSTLELGDSALYLCASSFRGGGEKLFFGSGTQLSVL.

This chain connects TRBV6-5 to TRBJ2-3; 11 nucleotides line up with TRBD2. The CDR3 sequence is 16 residues long. The germline V gene encodes CDR1 MNHEY and CDR2 SVGAGI. Trimming cost V 0 bases and J 4 bases; bases outside gene matches: 3. CDR3 coding DNA: TGTGCCAGCAGTTACTCTACTAGCGGGAGTGCAGATACGCAGTATTTT. It encodes CASSYSTSGSADTQYF.

The V and J genes are TRBV29-1 and TRBJ2-7; 7 bases fit TRBD1. This CDR3 region has 16 residues. After removal of 1 base from V and 2 bases from J, the junction contained 11 bases not matched to a gene. Germline loops: CDR1 SQVTM, CDR2 ANQGSEA. CDR3 sequence reads: CSVEGEQGQSPYEQYF. CDR3 nucleotide sequence: TGCAGCGTTGAAGGGGAGCAGGGACAGTCCCCCTACGAGCAGTACTTC.

The V and J genes are TRBV4-3 and TRBJ2-7, with 7 bases lining up with TRBD1. Trimming at V came to 0 bases and at J to 6 bases, leaving 5 bases not matched to a gene. Germline V gene sequence: CDR1 LGHNA, CDR2 YSLEER. The CDR3 runs 14 residues. As DNA, the CDR3 is TGCGCCAGCAGCCAAGAACCAGGGGGTGGCGAGCAGTACTTC. Its protein is CASSQEPGGGEQYF.

This clone was observed a handful of times. The CDR3 region is CASSSLGTGYTEAFF. For the CDR3, the DNA is TGTGCCAGCAGTTCGCTCGGGACAGGGTACACTGAAGCTTTCTTT. The rearrangement uses TRBV28 and TRBJ1-1; 9 nucleotides agree with TRBD1. Trimming removed 4 bases from V and 3 bases from J; junction bases left unmatched: 6. This CDR3 spans 15 amino acids. Germline V lookup: CDR1 MDHEN, CDR2 SYDVKM.

The chain combines TRBV9 with TRBJ2-3; 8 nucleotides match TRBD2. Trimming at V came to 7 bases and at J to 6 bases, leaving 10 bases not matched to a gene. This CDR3 is built from 14 residues. In germline, CDR1 is SGDLS, CDR2 YYNGEE. CDR3: CASGPQLAADTQYF. The DNA of the CDR3 is TGTGCCAGCGGCCCCCAACTAGCGGCGGATACGCAGTATTTT.

This clone was observed a few times. The chain is built from TRBV7-2 and TRBJ2-7, with D possibly being TRBD1 (6 bases). CDR3 length: 14 residues. Germline V gene sequence: CDR1 SGHTA, CDR2 FQGNSA. Trimming shortened V by 3 bases and J by 3 bases, and 12 bases separated the two germline ends. This CDR3 is CASSFDRSGYEQYF. Written as DNA, the CDR3 is TGTGCCAGCAGCTTCGACAGGTCGGGCTACGAGCAGTACTTC.

The chain combines TRBV27 with TRBJ1-5; D unresolved. The CDR3 covers 14 residues. CDR1 is MNHEY, CDR2 SMNVEV, per germline (reference sequence). Trimming stripped 0 bases from V and 2 bases from J, with 5 bases between. In DNA form, the CDR3 reads TGTGCCAGCAGTTTATCCCGGGGCAATCAGCCCCAGCATTTT. Protein sequence: CASSLSRGNQPQHF.

The chain recombines TRBV28 with TRBJ2-2; 9 nucleotides line up with TRBD1. J lost 1 base, V lost 6 bases, and 3 bases had no gene match. From germline, CDR1 is MDHEN and CDR2 SYDVKM. CDR3 length: 15 residues. The CDR3 DNA follows: TGTGCCAGCAGCTGGGGACAGGGGAACACCGGGGAGCTGTTTTTT. This gives the protein CASSWGQGNTGELFF.

The chain carries TRBV5-1 and TRBJ1-5; D uncertain. There are 13 residues in the CDR3. Deletions cut 5 bases from V and 3 bases from J, with 9 bases between. Germline V gene sequence: CDR1 SGHRS, CDR2 YFSETQ. CDR3: CASSQDPNQPQHF. The CDR3 coding sequence is TGCGCCAGCAGTCAGGATCCCAATCAGCCCCAGCATTTT.

This chain joins TRBV15 and TRBJ1-2; TRBD1 matches 12 bases. After removal of 5 bases from V and 7 bases from J, the junction contained 11 bases not matched to a gene. Germline CDR1 is LNHNV and CDR2 is YYDKDF (reference sequence). CDR3 length equals 16 residues. The CDR3 DNA follows: TGTGCCACCAGCTCCAAGAAGGGACAGGGGGCGCGTGGCTACACCTTC. This codes for CATSSKKGQGARGYTF.

The chain has TRBV9 and TRBJ2-3; possible D gene TRBD1, 6 bases. This CDR3 is 17 amino acids long. V dropped 0 bases and J dropped 0 bases, with 14 bases sitting between them. Germline CDR1 SGDLS, CDR2 YYNGEE. The CDR3 region has the DNA TGTGCCAGCAGCGTAGAATCAGGGGCTCTTAGCACAGATACGCAGTATTTT. Its protein product is CASSVESGALSTDTQYF.

The chain couples TRBV7-6 to TRBJ2-2; the match to TRBD2 covers 7 bases. Per germline, CDR1 SGHVS and CDR2 FNYEAQ. The CDR3 runs 15 residues. The trim removed 3 bases at V and 3 bases at J, leaving 4 bases unmatched. CDR3 bases: TGTGCCAGCAGCTTGGCTAGCGGTTACACCGGGGAGCTGTTTTTT. This gives the protein CASSLASGYTGELFF.